There are a few counts of the clone carrying this T cell receptor (beta chain). Its antigen is not known. Since all of the isolated RNA was reverse transcribed, expressed TCRB transcripts were what got sequenced. The table came from immunoSEQ multiplex PCR; TCRdb's copy has only in-frame clones and leaves some out. The sample yields about 700,000 clones, 13% seen once. The data stem from a study of beta chain features in type 1 diabetes. The germline V gene encodes CDR1 SGHRS and CDR2 YFSETQ. This CDR3 contains 13 residues. The V segment lost 4 bases and the J segment 12 bases; nucleotides outside the gene matches: 6. Overall study results and limits: There was a moderate but significant shortening of TCRB CDR3s in all four CD4+ subsets of Type 1 diabetes patients.

The sequence was collected from a man younger than 30 with type 1 diabetes. Sequenced sample: naive CD4+ T cells from blood. The V and J genes are TRBV5-1 and TRBJ2-1; 11 bases are shared with TRBD1. CDR3 protein: CASSGTGGQRQFF. In DNA, the CDR3 is TGCGCCAGCAGCGGGACAGGGGGACAGAGGCAGTTCTTC. Complete variable domain (other parts from reference TRBV5-1 and TRBJ2-1): KAGVTQTPRYLIKTRGQQVTLSCSPISGHRSVSWYQQTPGQGLQFLFEYFSETQRNKGNFPGRFSGRQFSNSRSEMNVSTLELGDSALYLCASSGTGGQRQFFGPGTRLTVL.